This T cell receptor beta chain was recovered during a study of spatial heterogeneity in lung cancer. This clonotype was detected many times. The target antigen is unknown. Trimming left V 1 base short and J 2 bases short, with 9 bases between. CDR1 MGHRA and CDR2 YSYEKL come from the germline V gene. The CDR3 is 15 residues long. TCRdb re-called the 5' RACE reads with MiXCR, one entry per CDR3 protein. The sample lists roughly 70,000 distinct CDR3 sequences; approximately 9% were seen once. Study-wide findings and caveats: Expanded tumor TCRs that were ubiquitous appeared in blood more at resection than follow-up.

The time point is: blood at routine non-recurrence follow-up after resection. The chain has TRBV4-1 and TRBJ2-1, with a tentative D call TRBD2 (5 bases). The sequencing used PBMCs, collected at follow-up. The receptor comes from a female donor with early-stage non-small cell lung cancer. The CDR3 protein is CASSQAGGAYNEQFF. The CDR3 DNA is TGCGCCAGCAGCCAAGCTGGAGGAGCCTACAATGAGCAGTTCTTC.